These 30 T cell receptor beta chains originate from one sample sequenced in a study of early T cells in non-severe SARS-CoV-2 infection. MiXCR, applied by TCRdb to the 5' RACE reads, yields one record per CDR3 protein. The table includes about 29,000 distinct CDR3 sequences, over 3.5% detected once. The sample consisted of whole blood. These receptors all stem from an adult who was a healthcare worker with PCR-confirmed SARS-CoV-2 infection or an uninfected control (not recorded which).

V gene TRBV5-5 combines with J gene TRBJ2-5, with TRBD2 matching 10 bases. Trimming removed 0 bases from V and 5 bases from J; junction bases left unmatched: 7. Germline assignment: CDR1 SGHKS and CDR2 YYEKEE (reference sequence). CDR3 length: 16 residues. The CDR3 here is CASSLVLAGVGETQYF. CDR3 DNA sequence: TGTGCCAGCAGCTTGGTCCTAGCGGGAGTGGGGGAGACCCAGTACTTC.

The CDR3 protein is CASSPGENTEAFF. DNA of the CDR3: TGTGCCAGCTCACCTGGAGAGAACACTGAAGCTTTCTTT. The chain has TRBV18 and TRBJ1-1; D remains unclear. The germline V and J ends were trimmed by 3 bases and 1 base, with 6 bases remaining between them. The V gene's germline CDR1 is KGHSH and CDR2 LQKENI. This CDR3 region has 13 residues.

There are a few counts of this clonotype. The chain uses TRBV29-1 and TRBJ2-5; 7 bases align to TRBD1. This CDR3 spans 12 amino acids. CDR1 is SQVTM and CDR2 is ANQGSEA in the germline V gene. J gave up 2 bases and V 4 bases, and 1 base lay outside the gene matches. CDR3 nucleotide sequence: TGCAGCGTTGTCAGGGGGCAAGAGACCCAGTACTTC. Translating gives CSVVRGQETQYF.

By proportion, this clonotype is medium-sized (0.01 to 0.1%). V usage is TRBV7-9 and J usage is TRBJ2-7, with 10 bases matching TRBD1. CDR1 is SEHNR, CDR2 FQNEAQ, per germline (reference sequence). With 3 bases clipped from V and 5 bases from J, the junction kept 13 bases outside the gene matches. The length of the CDR3 is 17 residues. The CDR3 sequence is CASSFRPGQGTPDEQYF. The CDR3 DNA reads as TGTGCCAGCAGCTTCCGTCCGGGACAGGGGACTCCTGACGAGCAGTACTTC. Using reference TRBV7-9 and TRBJ2-7 for the parts outside the CDR3, the full variable domain is DTGVSQNPRHKITKRGQNVTFRCDPISEHNRLYWYRQTLGQGPEFLTYFQNEAQLEKSRLLSDRFSAERPKGSFSTLEIQRTEQGDSAMYLCASSFRPGQGTPDEQYFGPGTRLTVT.

The table lists this clonotype with many counts. The V call is TRBV9, the J call TRBJ2-1, with 9 bases aligning to TRBD1. Losses at the gene ends were 0 bases for V and 4 bases for J; bases not matched to a gene: 5. The CDR3 is 16 amino acids. Per germline, CDR1 SGDLS and CDR2 YYNGEE. The CDR3: CASSVVGGQGYNEQFF. The CDR3 DNA sequence: TGTGCCAGCAGCGTAGTTGGCGGACAGGGGTACAATGAGCAGTTCTTC.

This clonotype has just a few counts. This CDR3 is CASSLGTGYNEQFF. The CDR3 nucleotides read TGCGCCAGCAGCTTGGGGACAGGGTACAATGAGCAGTTCTTC. The rearrangement joins TRBV5-1 to TRBJ2-1; 8 positions match TRBD1. V shed 0 bases and J 4 bases; nucleotides not matched to a gene: 0. CDR1 SGHRS and CDR2 YFSETQ come from the germline V gene. This CDR3 is 14 amino acids long.

This clonotype was observed a few times. The J gene is TRBJ2-2, the V gene TRBV9; TRBD2 aligns across 8 bases. V was clipped by 4 bases and J by 5 bases; unmatched bases: 7. There are 15 residues in the CDR3. Germline lookup yields CDR1 SGDLS and CDR2 YYNGEE. The DNA of the CDR3 is TGTGCCAGCAGCTCGGGACTAGTCGAAACCGGGGAGCTGTTTTTT. It codes for CASSSGLVETGELFF.

V usage is TRBV6-5 and J usage is TRBJ1-4; no clear D gene. CDR1 is MNHEY, CDR2 SVGAGI, per germline. V shed 11 bases and J shed 0 bases, with 13 bases lying between them. This CDR3 is 14 amino acids long. CDR3: CAFPFDATNEKLFF. CDR3 sequence (DNA): TGTGCCTTCCCTTTTGATGCAACTAATGAAAAACTGTTTTTT.

Many counts were recorded for this clonotype. The gene calls are TRBV27 and TRBJ2-3, with D tentatively TRBD1 or TRBD2 (7 bases each). Per germline, CDR1 MNHEY and CDR2 SMNVEV (reference sequence). This CDR3 has 20 amino acids. V lost 2 bases, J lost 4 bases, and 28 bases lay in between. The CDR3 loop reads CASSLLQVPSTGRGADTQYF. The CDR3 bases are TGTGCCAGCAGTTTACTCCAAGTTCCTTCGACAGGGAGGGGAGCAGATACGCAGTATTTT.

This clonotype was recorded many times. V gene TRBV20-1 combines with J gene TRBJ2-2; TRBD2 agrees at 12 bases. Trimming removed 0 bases from V and 4 bases from J; junction bases left unmatched: 6. The CDR3 contains 17 residues. Germline CDR1 DFQATT, CDR2 SNEGSKA (reference sequence). This CDR3 is CSARDPSGRAGTGELFF. CDR3 nucleotides: TGCAGTGCTAGAGATCCTAGCGGGAGGGCCGGCACCGGGGAGCTGTTTTTT.

This clonotype was found many times. The chain carries TRBV24-1 and TRBJ2-7; 11 positions match TRBD1. CDR1 and CDR2 from the germline V gene are KGHDR and SFDVKD. The CDR3 is 17 amino acids. Losses at the gene ends were 5 bases for V and 2 bases for J; bases not matched to a gene: 10. Here the CDR3 DNA reads TGTGCCACCAGTGCCCTAGGACAGGGGGCCTTACCCTACGAGCAGTACTTC. Protein sequence: CATSALGQGALPYEQYF.

In this sample, this clonotype turned up many times. The chain uses TRBV12-3 or TRBV12-4 and TRBJ2-1; a possible D gene is TRBD2 (6 bases). V dropped 6 bases and J dropped 7 bases, with 19 bases sitting between them. The CDR3 covers 15 residues. CDR3 bases: TGTGCCAGCAGGGTAGCGGACCTACGTTTGAATGAGCAGTTCTTC. Amino acids: CASRVADLRLNEQFF.

V is TRBV12-5 and J is TRBJ1-3, with D unresolved. Germline V CDR1 and CDR2: LGHNT, FRNRAP. This CDR3 is built from 15 residues. V was shortened by 4 bases and J by 4 bases, with 14 bases between the two germline ends. The CDR3 DNA reads as TGTGCTAGTGGTTCCCAAGGCGGGTTGGGAAACACCATATATTTT. This encodes CASGSQGGLGNTIYF.

This clonotype was recorded at least ten times. The rearrangement joins TRBV6-6 to TRBJ2-5; D may be TRBD1 (5 bases). In germline, CDR1 is MNHNY, CDR2 SVGAGI (reference sequence). The CDR3 consists of 16 residues. V was cut by 2 bases and J by 5 bases, with 18 bases left in between. In DNA, the CDR3 is TGTGCCAGCAGTTACCCGAAGGGGCACCTCGGGGAGACCCAGTACTTC. It specifies CASSYPKGHLGETQYF.

This clonotype showed up many times. This rearrangement joins TRBV15 to TRBJ1-4; D is undetermined. V was trimmed by 1 base and J by 4 bases, leaving 7 bases between them. The CDR3 has 14 residues. Germline V lookup: CDR1 LNHNV, CDR2 YYDKDF (reference sequence). CDR3 sequence: CATSRGGSNEKLFF. The CDR3 DNA sequence: TGTGCCACCAGCAGAGGCGGGAGTAATGAAAAACTGTTTTTT.

This clonotype was seen only a few times. This chain's CDR3 is CASSSRPTNEQFF. The CDR3 nucleotides are TGTGCCAGCAGCTCCCGACCAACTAATGAGCAGTTCTTC. The chain carries TRBV11-2 and TRBJ2-1, with unresolved D. The CDR3 has 13 residues. Germline V gene sequence: CDR1 SGHAT, CDR2 FQNNGV. V dropped 4 bases and J dropped 7 bases, with 11 bases sitting between them.

The chain employs TRBV29-1 and TRBJ2-3; D remains unclear. The V and J ends lost 3 bases and 3 bases respectively, with 7 bases between them. Germline V gene lookup returns CDR1 SQVTM and CDR2 ANQGSEA. This CDR3 is 12 amino acids long. Here the CDR3 reads CSVDIATDTQYF. As DNA, the CDR3 is TGCAGCGTTGATATAGCTACAGATACGCAGTATTTT.

In its sample, this clonotype was seen a few times. The rearrangement uses TRBV7-9 and TRBJ2-2, with 7 bases fitting TRBD1. The CDR3 covers 17 residues. The J segment lost 5 bases and the V segment lost 8 bases, leaving 17 bases of the junction unmatched. CDR1 is SEHNR and CDR2 is FQNEAQ in the germline V gene (reference sequence). The DNA of the CDR3 is TGTGCCAGCTCCCTAGCCTGGGGCAGGGGGTTAACCGGGGAGCTGTTTTTT. This codes for CASSLAWGRGLTGELFF.

The J gene is TRBJ2-3, the V gene TRBV20-1, with D possibly being TRBD2 (6 bases). Looked up from germline, CDR1 is DFQATT and CDR2 is SNEGSKA (reference sequence). The CDR3 is made up of 14 amino acids. V gave up 5 bases and J gave up 0 bases, with 12 bases separating them. CDR3 nucleotide sequence: TGCAGTGCTCCGCCCGGGACTAGCACAGATACGCAGTATTTT. This translates into CSAPPGTSTDTQYF.

The gene calls are TRBV30 and TRBJ2-3, with D possibly TRBD2 on 6 matching bases. CDR1 is GTSNPN, CDR2 SVGIG, per germline (reference sequence). V was clipped by 6 bases and J by 0 bases, with 13 bases between them. CDR3 size: 14 residues. CDR3 amino acids: CACTGTHSTDTQYF. Here the CDR3 DNA reads TGTGCCTGTACCGGGACTCATAGCACAGATACGCAGTATTTT.

Ten or more counts support this clonotype. This rearrangement joins TRBV7-8 to TRBJ2-2; the D is unclear. Germline values: CDR1 SGHVS, CDR2 FQNEAQ. Trimming left V 5 bases short and J 5 bases short, with 15 bases between. The CDR3 sequence is 15 residues long. CDR3 nucleotides: TGTGCCAGCAGCAGGGAACGGGTGTGGACCGGGGAGCTGTTTTTT. The encoded protein is CASSRERVWTGELFF. The whole variable domain, filled in from reference TRBV7-8 and TRBJ2-2, reads GAGVSQSPRYKVAKRGQDVALRCDPISGHVSLFWYQQALGQGPEFLTYFQNEAQLDKSGLPSDRFFAERPEGSVSTLKIQRTQQEDSAVYLCASSRERVWTGELFFGEGSRLTVL.

This clonotype was detected many times. Here the CDR3 DNA reads TGTGCTAGTGGTTTGGTAATGGGACAGGGTATGAATGAGCAGTTCTTC. This encodes CASGLVMGQGMNEQFF. The chain is built from TRBV12-5 and TRBJ2-1, with 9 bases that match TRBD1. J was trimmed by 7 bases and V by 0 bases; bases with no gene match: 7. In germline, CDR1 is LGHNT, CDR2 FRNRAP. The CDR3 covers 16 residues.

Here the CDR3 DNA reads TGTGCCAGCAGTAACGGACAGTTCACAGATACGCAGTATTTT. It codes for CASSNGQFTDTQYF. V is TRBV2 and J is TRBJ2-3; TRBD1 is a possible D gene (6 bases). Deletions cut 5 bases from V and 2 bases from J, with 11 bases between. CDR1 and CDR2 from the germline V gene are SNHLY and FYNNEI. This CDR3 contains 14 residues.

This clonotype was seen many times. V gene TRBV11-3 combines with J gene TRBJ1-5, with TRBD1 matching over 7 bases. V lost 5 bases and J lost 6; bases outside the gene matches: 4. The CDR3 sequence is 13 residues long. The V gene's germline CDR1 is SGHNT and CDR2 YENEEA. CDR3 DNA: TGTGCCAGCAGCCAGGGACAGTCTCAGCCCCAGCATTTT. It is translated as CASSQGQSQPQHF. Looking up the rest from reference TRBV11-3 and TRBJ1-5 gives the full variable domain: EAGVVQSPRYKIIEKKQPVAFWCNPISGHNTLYWYLQNLGQGPELLIRYENEEAVDDSQLPKDRFSAERLKGVDSTLKIQPAELGDSAVYLCASSQGQSQPQHFGDGTRLSIL.

The chain couples TRBV9 to TRBJ2-2, with D perhaps TRBD2 (6 bases). The CDR3 has 16 amino acids. CDR1 and CDR2 from the germline V gene are SGDLS and YYNGEE. V lost 0 bases to trimming and J lost 1 base, with 10 bases between them. The CDR3 DNA reads as TGTGCCAGCAGCGTAGGGCGGGAACAGAACACCGGGGAGCTGTTTTTT. It yields the protein CASSVGREQNTGELFF.

The rearrangement uses TRBV20-1 and TRBJ1-1; maybe TRBD1 (6 bases). CDR1 and CDR2 (germline): DFQATT, SNEGSKA (reference sequence). Trimming pared 6 bases from V and 0 bases from J, leaving 14 bases between. CDR3 length equals 14 residues. The CDR3 region is CSATDRSMNTEAFF. DNA for the CDR3: TGCAGTGCCACGGACAGAAGCATGAACACTGAAGCTTTCTTT.

This clonotype was seen more than once but under ten times. The chain carries TRBV18 and TRBJ2-5; no clear D gene. Germline V CDR1 and CDR2: KGHSH, LQKENI. CDR3 length: 12 residues. V shed 5 bases and J shed 5 bases, with 9 bases lying between them. CDR3 protein: CASSTSAETQYF. CDR3 sequence (DNA): TGTGCCAGCTCAACCTCCGCCGAGACCCAGTACTTC.

There are many counts of this clonotype. The chain couples TRBV10-3 to TRBJ2-7; D not certain. The CDR3 extends over 14 amino acids. V was trimmed by 10 bases and J by 7 bases, leaving 23 bases between them. The germline V gene encodes CDR1 ENHRY and CDR2 SYGVKD. CDR3 residues: CATNDLAVLQEQYF. In nucleotides, the CDR3 is TGTGCCACAAATGATCTGGCGGTCCTACAGGAGCAGTACTTC.

This clonotype showed up many times. The V and J genes are TRBV19 and TRBJ1-2; D call uncertain. Germline CDR1 is LNHDA and CDR2 is SQIVND (reference sequence). Trimming removed 3 bases from V and 5 bases from J, with 16 bases in between. This CDR3 has 15 residues. The CDR3 spells CASSIKSGDTYGYTF. CDR3 in DNA: TGTGCCAGTAGTATTAAATCGGGAGATACTTATGGCTACACCTTC.

This clonotype was seen repeatedly, ten times or more. The chain is built from TRBV29-1 and TRBJ1-2; D is ambiguous. V dropped 4 bases and J dropped 0 bases, with 12 bases sitting between them. The CDR3 runs to 14 residues. In germline, CDR1 is SQVTM, CDR2 ANQGSEA. In DNA, the CDR3 is TGCAGCGTTGCGCCCAGGACTCCTAACTATGGCTACACCTTC. Amino acids: CSVAPRTPNYGYTF.